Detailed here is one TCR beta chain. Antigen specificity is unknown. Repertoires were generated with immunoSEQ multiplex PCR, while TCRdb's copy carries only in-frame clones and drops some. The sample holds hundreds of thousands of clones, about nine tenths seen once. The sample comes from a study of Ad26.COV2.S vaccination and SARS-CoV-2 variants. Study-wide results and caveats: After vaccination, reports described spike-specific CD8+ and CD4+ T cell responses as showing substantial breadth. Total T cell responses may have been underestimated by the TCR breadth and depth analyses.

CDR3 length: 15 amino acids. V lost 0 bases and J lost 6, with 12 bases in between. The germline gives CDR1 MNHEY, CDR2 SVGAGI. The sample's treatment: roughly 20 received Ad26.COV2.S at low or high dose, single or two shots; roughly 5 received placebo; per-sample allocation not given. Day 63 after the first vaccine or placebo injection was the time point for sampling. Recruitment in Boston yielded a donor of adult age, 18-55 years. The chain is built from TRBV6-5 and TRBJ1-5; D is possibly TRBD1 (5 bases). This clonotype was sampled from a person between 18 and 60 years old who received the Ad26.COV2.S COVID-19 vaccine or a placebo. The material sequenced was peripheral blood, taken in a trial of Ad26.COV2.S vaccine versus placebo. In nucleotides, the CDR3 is TGTGCCAGCAGTTACTCTACAGGCGGGGGTCAGCCCCAGCATTTT. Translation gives CASSYSTGGGQPQHF.